Ten or more counts support the clone carrying this T cell receptor beta chain. The data were obtained in a study of regulatory T cells in long-lasting Graves disease. With V trimmed by 9 bases and J by 5 bases, 14 bases remained unmatched. The germline V gene has CDR1 SNHLY and CDR2 FYNNEI. There are 17 residues in the CDR3. Through Arm-PCR of CDR3 regions and iRepertoire HTBI primers, TCR beta libraries were built. In TCRdb, the multiplex PCR reads were re-called with MiXCR into one record per CDR3 protein. This sample has over 350,000 distinct CDR3 sequences, with 15% found just once. The time point was: newly diagnosed GD, antithyroid drugs for less than 3 months. PBMCs were the source of the RNA used for TCR sequencing. The sample was also reused in another study, on T cells in Graves' hyperthyroidism and ophthalmopathy.

This sequence was found in a woman between 35 and 50 years old with Graves disease. Sequenced material: peripheral blood mononuclear cells (PBMCs), taken at new diagnosis, from a patient treated with antithyroid drugs. The V and J genes are TRBV2 and TRBJ1-6, with 9 nucleotides matching TRBD1. The CDR3 reads CASTRRAGTGNNSPLHF. DNA of the CDR3: TGTGCCAGTACGAGGAGGGCCGGGACAGGGAATAATTCACCCCTCCACTTT.